The 2 T cell receptor beta chains listed next were all sequenced from one sample in a study of response to subunit inactivated influenza vaccine (dated by TCRdb to the late 2010s). The library was obtained by RT-PCR. This sample was sequenced with an Illumina HiSeq 2500. In-frame beta chains were kept once TCRdb had trimmed the public reads at Q25 with fastp and called clones with MiXCR. Rows merge per CDR3 protein into single entries with the most common DNA and genes. For this sample there are about 540,000 distinct CDR3 sequences; under 30% appear just once. Of the sample, 2.5% to 3% is held by the ten largest clones. These same records also appear under a second study, on T cells expressing NK-cell markers. From the second report: TCR beta cDNA libraries were made by 5'RACE template switching that added a universal primer site and unique molecular identifiers.

This specimen consisted of CD4+ T cells sorted from PBMCs, obtained 12 days after vaccination. These receptors all come from a man aged 45-65 years who received an inactivated influenza vaccine. Donor details come from another sample of the same person, matched by shared clones.

The chain has TRBV15 and TRBJ1-2, with TRBD1 identical over 9 bases. Germline V gene data show CDR1 as LNHNV and CDR2 as YYDKDF (reference sequence). The CDR3 contains 14 residues. The V and J ends lost 3 bases and 5 bases, in that order; junction bases with no gene match: 4. The CDR3 DNA is TGTGCCACCAGCAGGCTACAGGGGGCGTATGGCTACACCTTC. Translation gives CATSRLQGAYGYTF.

The rearrangement joins TRBV3-1 to TRBJ2-5, with TRBD1 as a possible D gene (5 bases). Germline CDR1 is LGHDT and CDR2 is YNNKEL (reference sequence). The CDR3 consists of 13 residues. Trimming took off 3 bases at V and 7 bases at J, with 12 bases between the two ends. CDR3 protein: CASSQPSRGTQYF. DNA for the CDR3: TGTGCCAGCAGCCAGCCCAGTAGGGGGACCCAGTACTTC.